Reported below is one T cell receptor (beta chain). One junction end does not reproduce the germline sequence, and a read error may be involved. Arm-PCR with iRepertoire HTBI primers amplified the CDR3 regions for these TCR beta libraries. TCRdb reanalysed the multiplex PCR reads using MiXCR and keeps one entry per CDR3 protein. The top ten hold under 35% of the sample, which has approximately 400,000 distinct CDR3 sequences, approximately 25% seen once. The CDR3 runs to 13 residues. The data were obtained in a study of regulatory T cells in long-lasting Graves disease. Time point: persistent/refractory GD, antithyroid drugs over 5 years with positive TRAb. Researchers made the TCR library from RNA that was extracted from PBMCs.

Sequences were derived from peripheral blood mononuclear cells (PBMCs), sampled when the disease was refractory, from a patient treated with antithyroid drugs. This chain uses TRBV12-3 or TRBV12-4 with TRBJ1-1; D ambiguous. The source of this sequence is a woman between 40 and 50 years old with Graves disease. CDR3 region: CASNLGGNTEAFF. In DNA form, the CDR3 reads TGTGCCAGCAATTTAGGAGGGAACACTGAAGCTTTCTTT.